This TCR beta chain was captured by sequencing in a study of blood T cell repertoires in COVID-19. The overall study: Researchers got acute and convalescent COVID-19 samples from the United States, Italy and Spain. In each case, the material was cDNA or gDNA derived from T cells, B-cell-depleted T cells, or PBMCs.

Study processing details: Reference gene primer amplification in the assay estimated nucleated cell counts. TCRdb keeps only in-frame clones here, not all; method: immunoSEQ multiplex PCR. V and J calls and clone size are given by that table; D and trimming were obtained from the DNA. Here the sample spans 35,000 to 45,000 clones, roughly nine tenths being singletons. The CDR3 has 15 amino acids. Deletions cut 2 bases from V and 1 base from J, with 13 bases between. Germline V gene lookup returns CDR1 SQVTM and CDR2 ANQGSEA. This clonotype was sampled from a human donor in a cohort sampled during active COVID-19. The chain uses TRBV29-1 and TRBJ2-3; tentative D call: TRBD2 (5 bases). The sample was peripheral blood. DNA of the CDR3: TGCAGCGTTGAACTGGGGAGAAGGGGCACAGATACGCAGTATTTT. The encoded protein is CSVELGRRGTDTQYF.